This entry features one T cell receptor (beta chain) sequence. The data derive from a study of cytomegalovirus exposure and HLA in healthy donors. Libraries were prepared by immunoSEQ multiplex PCR; TCRdb keeps only in-frame clonotypes and omits some of them. The table has about 240,000 clones, approximately 84% seen once. The CDR3 covers 17 residues. Trimming at V came to 3 bases and at J to 2 bases, leaving 2 bases not matched to a gene. The germline gives CDR1 SGHRS, CDR2 YFSETQ. The sequence derives from a woman aged 25 to 39 in good health and CMV-seropositive. J is TRBJ2-6 and V is TRBV5-1, with TRBD2 identical over 13 bases. Sequenced material: PBMCs. The CDR3 DNA reads TGCGCCAGCAGCTCCGGACTAGCGGGAGCTGGGGCCAACGTCCTGACTTTC. This sequence encodes CASSSGLAGAGANVLTF.